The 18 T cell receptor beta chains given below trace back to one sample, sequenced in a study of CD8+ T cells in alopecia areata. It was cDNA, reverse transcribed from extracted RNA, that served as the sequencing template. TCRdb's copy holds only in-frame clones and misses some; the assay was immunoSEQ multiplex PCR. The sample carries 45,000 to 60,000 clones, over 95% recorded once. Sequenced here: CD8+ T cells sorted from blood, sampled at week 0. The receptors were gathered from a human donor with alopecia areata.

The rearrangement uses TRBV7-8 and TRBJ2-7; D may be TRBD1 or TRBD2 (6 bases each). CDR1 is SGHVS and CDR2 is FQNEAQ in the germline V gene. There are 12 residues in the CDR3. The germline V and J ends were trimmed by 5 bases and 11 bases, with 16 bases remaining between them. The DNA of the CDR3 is TGTGCCAGCAGCCAGATCACAGGGACTGAGTACTTC. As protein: CASSQITGTEYF.

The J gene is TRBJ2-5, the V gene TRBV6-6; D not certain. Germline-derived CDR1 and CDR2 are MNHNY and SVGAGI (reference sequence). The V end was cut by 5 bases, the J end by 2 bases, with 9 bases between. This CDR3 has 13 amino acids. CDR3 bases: TGTGCCAGCAGTCGTCGTCTTCAAGAGACCCAGTACTTC. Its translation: CASSRRLQETQYF.

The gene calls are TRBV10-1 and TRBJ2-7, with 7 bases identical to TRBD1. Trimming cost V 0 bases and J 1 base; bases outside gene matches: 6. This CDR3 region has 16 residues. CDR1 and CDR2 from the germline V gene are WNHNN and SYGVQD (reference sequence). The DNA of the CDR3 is TGCGCCAGCAGTGAGTCGATAAGGACAGGATCCTACGAGCAGTACTTC. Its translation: CASSESIRTGSYEQYF.

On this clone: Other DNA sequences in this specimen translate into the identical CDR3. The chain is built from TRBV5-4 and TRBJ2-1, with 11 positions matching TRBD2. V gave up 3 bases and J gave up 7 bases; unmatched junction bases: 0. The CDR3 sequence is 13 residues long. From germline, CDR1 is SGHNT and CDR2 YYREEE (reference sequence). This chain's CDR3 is CASSSSGGNEQFF. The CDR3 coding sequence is TGTGCCAGCAGCTCTAGCGGGGGGAATGAGCAGTTCTTC.

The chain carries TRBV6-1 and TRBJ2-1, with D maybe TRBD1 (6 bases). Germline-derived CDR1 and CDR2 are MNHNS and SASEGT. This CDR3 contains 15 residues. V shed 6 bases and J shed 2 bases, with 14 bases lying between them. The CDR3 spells CASSPGTRTYNEQFF. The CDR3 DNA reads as TGTGCCAGCAGCCCCGGGACACGCACCTACAATGAGCAGTTCTTC.

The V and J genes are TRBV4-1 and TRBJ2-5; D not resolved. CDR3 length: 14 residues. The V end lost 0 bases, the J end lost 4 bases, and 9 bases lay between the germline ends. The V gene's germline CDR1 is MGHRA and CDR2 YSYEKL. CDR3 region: CASSQDTKGETQYF. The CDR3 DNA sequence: TGCGCCAGCAGCCAAGATACGAAGGGAGAGACCCAGTACTTC.

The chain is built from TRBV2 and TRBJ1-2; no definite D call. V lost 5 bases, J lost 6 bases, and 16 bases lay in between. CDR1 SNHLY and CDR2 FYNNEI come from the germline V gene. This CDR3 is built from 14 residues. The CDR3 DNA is TGTGCCAGCAGTCCTTTAGTGGGCTCTGATGGCTACACCTTC. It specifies CASSPLVGSDGYTF.

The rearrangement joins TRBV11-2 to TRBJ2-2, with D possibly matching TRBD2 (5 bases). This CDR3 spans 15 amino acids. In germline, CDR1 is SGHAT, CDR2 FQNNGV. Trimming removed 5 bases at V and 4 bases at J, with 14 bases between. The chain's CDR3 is CASSTTRGPTGELFF. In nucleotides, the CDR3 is TGTGCCAGCAGCACCACCCGGGGTCCCACCGGGGAGCTGTTTTTT.

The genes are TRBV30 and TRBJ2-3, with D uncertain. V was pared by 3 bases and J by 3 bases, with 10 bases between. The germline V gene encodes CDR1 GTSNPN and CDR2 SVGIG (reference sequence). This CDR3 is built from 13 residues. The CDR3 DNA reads TGTGCCTGGAGGGGCCCGGATACAGATACGCAGTATTTT. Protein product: CAWRGPDTDTQYF.

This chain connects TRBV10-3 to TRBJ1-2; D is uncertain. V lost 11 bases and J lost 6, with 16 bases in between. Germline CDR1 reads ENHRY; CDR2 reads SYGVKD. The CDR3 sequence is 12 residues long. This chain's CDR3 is CALKSQEDGYTF. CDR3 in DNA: TGTGCCTTAAAGTCCCAGGAGGATGGCTACACCTTC.

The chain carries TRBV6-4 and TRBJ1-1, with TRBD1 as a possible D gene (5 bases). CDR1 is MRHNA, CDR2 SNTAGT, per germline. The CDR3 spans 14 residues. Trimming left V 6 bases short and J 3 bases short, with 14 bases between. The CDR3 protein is CASSVGGGDTEAFF. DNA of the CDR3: TGTGCCAGCAGCGTTGGCGGGGGGGACACTGAAGCTTTCTTT.

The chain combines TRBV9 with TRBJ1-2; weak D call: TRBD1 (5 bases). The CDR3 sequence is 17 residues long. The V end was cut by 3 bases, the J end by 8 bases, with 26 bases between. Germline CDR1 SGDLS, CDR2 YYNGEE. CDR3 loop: CASSGGDLGSPNEGYTF. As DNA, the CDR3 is TGTGCCAGCAGCGGGGGGGACCTAGGGTCCCCCAACGAAGGCTACACCTTC.

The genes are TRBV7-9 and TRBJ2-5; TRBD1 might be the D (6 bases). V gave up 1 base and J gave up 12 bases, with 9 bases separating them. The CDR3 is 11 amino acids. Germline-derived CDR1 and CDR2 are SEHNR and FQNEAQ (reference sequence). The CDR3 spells CASSLGQVKYF. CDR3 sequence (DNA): TGTGCCAGCAGCTTAGGACAGGTCAAGTACTTC.

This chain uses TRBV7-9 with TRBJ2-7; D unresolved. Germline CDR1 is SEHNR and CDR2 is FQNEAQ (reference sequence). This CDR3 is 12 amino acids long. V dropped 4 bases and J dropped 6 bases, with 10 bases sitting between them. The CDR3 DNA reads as TGTGCCAGCAGCTCGGAGAGAACCGAGCAGTACTTC. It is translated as CASSSERTEQYF.

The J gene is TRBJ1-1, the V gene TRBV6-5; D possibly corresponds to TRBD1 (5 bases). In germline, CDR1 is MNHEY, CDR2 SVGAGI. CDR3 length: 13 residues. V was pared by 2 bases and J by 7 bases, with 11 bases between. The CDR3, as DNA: TGTGCCAGCAGTTACCGGGACGGCCTTGAAGCTTTCTTT. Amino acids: CASSYRDGLEAFF.

The CDR3 protein is CASSLGGRGKYF. CDR3 sequence (DNA): TGTGCCAGCAGCTTAGGGGGCCGGGGCAAGTACTTC. The V gene is TRBV11-2, the J gene TRBJ2-5; D may be TRBD1 or TRBD2 (5 bases each). Germline-derived CDR1 and CDR2 are SGHAT and FQNNGV. There are 12 residues in the CDR3. Between the trimmed V and J ends, which lost 1 base and 12 bases, there was a span of 12 bases.

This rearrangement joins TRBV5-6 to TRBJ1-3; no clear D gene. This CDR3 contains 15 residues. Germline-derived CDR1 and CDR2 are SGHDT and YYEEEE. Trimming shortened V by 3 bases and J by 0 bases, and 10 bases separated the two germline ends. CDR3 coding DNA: TGTGCCAGCAGCTCAGACCCAGGCTCTGGAAACACCATATATTTT. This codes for CASSSDPGSGNTIYF.

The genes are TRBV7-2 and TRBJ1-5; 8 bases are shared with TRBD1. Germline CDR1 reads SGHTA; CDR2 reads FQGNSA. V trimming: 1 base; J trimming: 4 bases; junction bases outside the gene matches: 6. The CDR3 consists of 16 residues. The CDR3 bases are TGTGCCAGCAGCTTAGGGACAGGGAACTCGAATCAGCCCCAGCATTTT. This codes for CASSLGTGNSNQPQHF.